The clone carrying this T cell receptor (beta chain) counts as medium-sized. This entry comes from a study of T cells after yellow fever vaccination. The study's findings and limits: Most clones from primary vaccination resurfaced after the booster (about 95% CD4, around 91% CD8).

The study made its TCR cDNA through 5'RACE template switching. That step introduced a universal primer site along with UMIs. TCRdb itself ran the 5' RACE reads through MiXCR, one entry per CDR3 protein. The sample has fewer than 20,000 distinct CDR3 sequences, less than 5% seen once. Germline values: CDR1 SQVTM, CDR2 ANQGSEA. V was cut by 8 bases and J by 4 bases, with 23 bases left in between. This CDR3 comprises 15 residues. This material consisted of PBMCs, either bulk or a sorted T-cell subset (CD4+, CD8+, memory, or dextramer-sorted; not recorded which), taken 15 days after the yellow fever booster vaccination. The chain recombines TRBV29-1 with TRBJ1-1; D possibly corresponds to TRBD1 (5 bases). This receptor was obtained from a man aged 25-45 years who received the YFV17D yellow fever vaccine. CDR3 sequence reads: CSSWGDPAWGTEAFF. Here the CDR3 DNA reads TGCAGCTCCTGGGGGGATCCCGCTTGGGGCACTGAAGCTTTCTTT.